The 27 T cell receptor beta chains given below trace back to one sample, sequenced in a study of blood T cell repertoires in COVID-19. The protocol was immunoSEQ multiplex PCR, while the TCRdb copy is restricted to in-frame clones and leaves out a portion. The table records around 71,000 clones, about 70% of them present only once. The sequencing input was peripheral blood. The origin of the receptors is a woman of 80 years or more with active or convalescent COVID-19.

The genes are TRBV15 and TRBJ1-5; D might be TRBD1 (6 bases). This CDR3 has 14 residues. Trimming cost V 0 bases and J 10 bases, with 13 bases left between them. Germline V lookup: CDR1 LNHNV, CDR2 YYDKDF (reference sequence). In DNA, the CDR3 is TGTGCCACCAGCAGAGAGCCAGCGGGGGGCCCCCAGCATTTT. The encoded protein is CATSREPAGGPQHF. Looking up the rest from reference TRBV15 and TRBJ1-5 gives the full variable domain: DAMVIQNPRYQVTQFGKPVTLSCSQTLNHNVMYWYQQKSSQAPKLLFHYYDKDFNNEADTPDNFQSRRPNTSFCFLDIRSPGLGDTAMYLCATSREPAGGPQHFGDGTRLSIL.

This clone was counted between two and nine times. The same CDR3 can be traced to other DNA sequences in this sample. CDR3 nucleotides: TGTGCCAGCAGTGAAACCCAGGGTGACTATGGCTACACCTTC. Its translation is CASSETQGDYGYTF. The chain combines TRBV6-1 with TRBJ1-2; maybe TRBD1 (5 bases). The germline gives CDR1 MNHNS, CDR2 SASEGT. The CDR3 spans 14 residues. Trimming took 2 bases from V and 3 from J, leaving 10 bases between them.

V is TRBV29-1 and J is TRBJ2-3; D perhaps matches TRBD1 (6 bases). The CDR3 extends over 14 amino acids. CDR1 and CDR2 (germline): SQVTM, ANQGSEA. Deletions cut 4 bases from V and 5 bases from J, with 16 bases between. The CDR3 DNA is TGCAGCGTTGCCGACAGGCCGTTTCAAGATACGCAGTATTTT. This translates into CSVADRPFQDTQYF.

This chain links TRBV3-1 (or the pseudogene TRBV3-2) with TRBJ2-5, with D perhaps TRBD1 (5 bases). The CDR3 consists of 15 residues. CDR1 and CDR2 (germline): LGHDT, YNNKEL (reference sequence). V dropped 0 bases and J dropped 7 bases, with 15 bases sitting between them. The CDR3 spells CASSQDLKGPRTQYF. CDR3 DNA sequence: TGTGCCAGCAGCCAAGATCTTAAGGGGCCAAGGACCCAGTACTTC.

The chain links TRBV18 to TRBJ2-6; D not certain. Trimming pared 6 bases from V and 1 base from J, leaving 4 bases between. CDR1 is KGHSH, CDR2 LQKENI, per germline. The CDR3 has 13 residues. As DNA, the CDR3 is TGTGCCAGCTCGTCTTCTGGGGCCAACGTCCTGACTTTC. It codes for CASSSSGANVLTF.

The rearrangement joins TRBV7-3 to TRBJ1-1, with D tentatively TRBD1 (6 bases). V was shortened by 0 bases and J by 8 bases, with 13 bases between the two germline ends. Germline V gene sequence: CDR1 SGHTA, CDR2 FQGTGA. This CDR3 contains 14 residues. The CDR3 region is CASSLTGTPDEAFF. The CDR3 nucleotides are TGTGCCAGCAGCTTAACCGGGACACCCGACGAAGCTTTCTTT.

The chain has TRBV30 and TRBJ1-2, with D possibly matching TRBD1 (6 bases). The V end lost 1 base, the J end lost 5 bases, and 11 bases lay between the germline ends. The germline V gene has CDR1 GTSNPN and CDR2 SVGIG (reference sequence). This CDR3 has 13 residues. CDR3 residues: CAWSADRGYGYTF. Here the CDR3 DNA reads TGTGCCTGGAGTGCGGACAGAGGGTATGGCTACACCTTC.

The V and J genes are TRBV15 and TRBJ2-7, with 9 bases that match TRBD2. Germline CDR1 and CDR2: LNHNV and YYDKDF (reference sequence). CDR3 length: 18 residues. Trimming took 3 bases from V and 2 from J; bases not matched to a gene: 14. CDR3 sequence: CATSRSTSGPVDPYEQYF. The CDR3 DNA reads as TGTGCCACCAGCAGGTCGACTAGCGGACCTGTGGACCCCTACGAGCAGTACTTC.

The chain carries TRBV20-1 and TRBJ1-2, with 9 bases aligning to TRBD1. V dropped 3 bases and J dropped 7; count of bases not matched to a gene: 9. Germline CDR1 reads DFQATT; CDR2 reads SNEGSKA (reference sequence). The CDR3 consists of 14 residues. DNA for the CDR3: TGCAGTGCTAGTCAAACAACAGGGGGCGCTGGCTACACCTTC. Its protein product is CSASQTTGGAGYTF.

V is TRBV4-3 and J is TRBJ2-3, with 10 bases lining up with TRBD2. After removal of 3 bases from V and 6 bases from J, the junction contained 6 bases not matched to a gene. CDR3 size: 15 residues. Germline V CDR1 and CDR2: LGHNA, YSLEER. In DNA, the CDR3 is TGCGCCAGCAGCCAGCTAGCGGGGGTGGACGATACGCAGTATTTT. Amino acid sequence: CASSQLAGVDDTQYF.

This clone was seen a few times. This chain joins TRBV28 and TRBJ1-2, with TRBD1 identical over 8 bases. Germline CDR1 reads MDHEN; CDR2 reads SYDVKM. Unmatched junction bases numbered 7, after V lost 6 bases and J lost 4 bases. The CDR3 consists of 14 residues. CDR3 coding DNA: TGTGCCAGCAGAATATCCGGGACAGGCTATGGCTACACCTTC. Protein: CASRISGTGYGYTF.

The rearrangement links TRBV13 to TRBJ2-2; no firm D call. Trimming stripped 4 bases from V and 2 bases from J, with 11 bases between. Germline lookup yields CDR1 PRHDT and CDR2 FYEKMQ (reference sequence). The CDR3 runs 15 residues. The CDR3 DNA is TGTGCCAGCAGCTCGACTGCCGCCAACACCGGGGAGCTGTTTTTT. Amino acid sequence: CASSSTAANTGELFF.

A remark on this clone: This may come from a read error, since a much larger clone is one base off. V usage is TRBV5-6 and J usage is TRBJ1-4; 7 nucleotides align to TRBD1. The CDR3 runs 14 residues. V shed 3 bases and J 5 bases; nucleotides not matched to a gene: 4. The V gene's germline CDR1 is SGHDT and CDR2 YYEEEE. For the CDR3, the DNA is TGTGCCAGCAGCTGGGGACAGACAAATGAAAAACTGTTTTTT. It is translated as CASSWGQTNEKLFF.

This chain joins TRBV19 and TRBJ1-5; TRBD1 matches at 10 bases. V shed 8 bases and J 3 bases; nucleotides not matched to a gene: 16. The germline gives CDR1 LNHDA, CDR2 SQIVND (reference sequence). This CDR3 is 18 amino acids long. CDR3 sequence reads: CASGGTGDLRLYNQPQHF. The CDR3 DNA is TGTGCCAGTGGCGGGACAGGGGACCTCAGGTTGTACAATCAGCCCCAGCATTTT.

By share, this clone ranks as large (0.1 to 1%). The rearrangement joins TRBV6-5 to TRBJ2-7, with 11 bases matching TRBD2. Unmatched junction bases numbered 12, after V lost 7 bases and J lost 7 bases. Germline V CDR1 and CDR2: MNHEY, SVGAGI. The CDR3 is 15 residues long. CDR3 DNA sequence: TGTGCCAGCACGGGGACTAGCGGAGACTTAGGGGAGCAGTACTTC. Its protein product is CASTGTSGDLGEQYF.

To note about this clone: The sample carries other DNA sequences with the same CDR3. The CDR3 sequence: CASSSDRGSYEQYF. Written as DNA, the CDR3 is TGTGCCAGCAGCTCCGACAGGGGGTCCTACGAGCAGTACTTC. This chain joins TRBV13 and TRBJ2-7; 9 bases are a match to TRBD1. There are 14 residues in the CDR3. Germline V gives CDR1 PRHDT, CDR2 FYEKMQ (reference sequence). V was pared by 4 bases and J by 1 base, with 2 bases of the junction left unmatched. Drawing the rest from reference TRBV13 and TRBJ2-7, the complete variable domain is AAGVIQSPRHLIKEKRETATLKCYPIPRHDTVYWYQQGPGQDPQFLISFYEKMQSDKGSIPDRFSAQQFSDYHSELNMSSLELGDSALYFCASSSDRGSYEQYFGPGTRLTVT.

The chain is built from TRBV7-6 and TRBJ1-3, with no clear D. Trimming took off 5 bases at V and 4 bases at J, with 15 bases between the two ends. CDR3 length equals 15 residues. Looked up from germline, CDR1 is SGHVS and CDR2 is FNYEAQ. The CDR3 loop is CASSPGRGSGNTIYF. The CDR3, as DNA: TGTGCCAGCAGCCCCGGTCGGGGATCGGGAAACACCATATATTTT. Looking up the rest from reference TRBV7-6 and TRBJ1-3 gives the full variable domain: GAGVSQSPRYKVTKRGQDVALRCDPISGHVSLYWYRQALGQGPEFLTYFNYEAQQDKSGLPNDRFSAERPEGSISTLTIQRTEQRDSAMYRCASSPGRGSGNTIYFGEGSWLTVV.

In its sample, this clone was seen once. The chain recombines TRBV3-1 (or the pseudogene TRBV3-2) with TRBJ1-2, with no clear D. Germline values: CDR1 LGHDT, CDR2 YNNKEL (reference sequence). The CDR3 has 18 amino acids. V gave up 3 bases and J gave up 7 bases, with 27 bases separating them. CDR3 DNA sequence: TGTGCCAGCAGCCACAACACGATGGCCGGCGACCGCGGAGGTGGCTACACCTTC. Residues: CASSHNTMAGDRGGGYTF.

This sequence joins TRBV20-1 and TRBJ1-5; D perhaps matches TRBD1 (5 bases). There are 14 residues in the CDR3. CDR1 and CDR2 from the germline V gene are DFQATT and SNEGSKA (reference sequence). Deletions cut 3 bases from V and 0 bases from J, with 9 bases between. DNA of the CDR3: TGCAGTGCTAGTGAGGGGCATAGCAATCAGCCCCAGCATTTT. This encodes CSASEGHSNQPQHF.

This clone was seen many times. The V and J genes are TRBV19 and TRBJ2-7, with TRBD2 matching over 8 bases. The ends lost 3 bases at V and 4 bases at J; junction bases unmatched: 11. The CDR3 covers 16 residues. Germline lookup yields CDR1 LNHDA and CDR2 SQIVND (reference sequence). The CDR3 coding sequence is TGTGCCAGTAGTATCGGGGGCGCAAGCGGGGGTTACGAGCAGTACTTC. Amino acids: CASSIGGASGGYEQYF.

This sequence joins TRBV28 and TRBJ1-1; D is undetermined. The germline V gene encodes CDR1 MDHEN and CDR2 SYDVKM. V dropped 2 bases and J dropped 2 bases, with 12 bases sitting between them. The CDR3 is 15 amino acids. DNA of the CDR3: TGTGCCAGCAGTTTAGGAGGCAGTTCCAACACTGAAGCTTTCTTT. It translates to CASSLGGSSNTEAFF.

This chain joins TRBV9 and TRBJ2-2, with D hard to call. The V end lost 2 bases, the J end lost 6 bases, and 11 bases lay between the germline ends. Germline lookup yields CDR1 SGDLS and CDR2 YYNGEE. The CDR3 has 14 amino acids. The CDR3 DNA reads TGTGCCAGCAGCGTCTCCAGATCTCCCGGGGAGCTGTTTTTT. It yields the protein CASSVSRSPGELFF.

Written as DNA, the CDR3 is TGTGCCATCACAGGACAGTTCACAGATACGCAGTATTTT. Translating gives CAITGQFTDTQYF. This rearrangement joins TRBV10-3 to TRBJ2-3; a possible D gene is TRBD1 (6 bases). Trimming removed 7 bases from V and 2 bases from J, with 10 bases in between. In germline, CDR1 is ENHRY, CDR2 SYGVKD. The CDR3 totals 13 residues.

This chain joins TRBV5-1 and TRBJ2-5; D call uncertain. In germline, CDR1 is SGHRS, CDR2 YFSETQ. V was trimmed by 0 bases and J by 4 bases, leaving 4 bases between them. The CDR3 loop spans 12 amino acids. CDR3 residues: CASSLGAETQYF. CDR3 nucleotides: TGCGCCAGCAGCTTGGGGGCAGAGACCCAGTACTTC.

This clone was seen only a few times. This chain connects TRBV2 to TRBJ2-3, with 9 bases aligning to TRBD1. CDR1 and CDR2 from the germline V gene are SNHLY and FYNNEI. The CDR3 runs to 14 residues. The V segment lost 8 bases and the J segment 2 bases; nucleotides outside the gene matches: 5. This CDR3 is CASGRDRATDTQYF. CDR3 coding DNA: TGTGCCAGCGGGAGGGACAGGGCCACAGATACGCAGTATTTT.

This clone was seen just once. The sample contains more than one DNA sequence encoding this CDR3. The V and J genes are TRBV18 and TRBJ1-1; D unresolved. CDR1 is KGHSH and CDR2 is LQKENI in the germline V gene. The CDR3 loop spans 12 amino acids. V dropped 5 bases and J dropped 1 base, with 5 bases sitting between them. The CDR3 spells CASSEENTEAFF. For the CDR3, the DNA is TGTGCCAGCTCAGAGGAGAACACTGAAGCTTTCTTT.

The CDR3 coding sequence is TGTGCCAGCAGCTTAGCTGTAGCGGGGTTCCAAGAGACCCAGTACTTC. Protein: CASSLAVAGFQETQYF. This rearrangement joins TRBV7-2 to TRBJ2-5, with 8 bases matching TRBD2. Germline CDR1 SGHTA, CDR2 FQGNSA. The CDR3 runs 16 residues. After removal of 0 bases from V and 1 base from J, the junction contained 4 bases not matched to a gene.